This passage covers 15 T cell receptor beta chains from one sample sequenced in a study of blood T cell dynamics during melanoma immunotherapy. Time point noted: week 3, after first cycle of checkpoint inhibitor. The repertoire was sequenced with immunoSEQ multiplex PCR; TCRdb's copy has only in-frame clones and lacks some. Counted here are about 19,000 clones, around 90% occurring once; the ten biggest clones make up 7.5% to 9%. The source was blood, collected from a patient treated with checkpoint blockade. The receptors stem from a human donor with melanoma.

The DNA for the CDR3 is TGTGCCAGCAGCGTAGGCCTAAGGGACAGGGAATATTTTTATGGCTACACCTTC. Translation gives CASSVGLRDREYFYGYTF. This sequence joins TRBV9 and TRBJ1-2; TRBD1 agrees at 9 bases. The length of the CDR3 is 18 residues. Germline CDR1 reads SGDLS; CDR2 reads YYNGEE. V lost 0 bases and J lost 5; bases outside the gene matches: 14. Based on the CDR3 plus reference TRBV9 and TRBJ1-2, the full variable domain is DSGVTQTPKHLITATGQRVTLRCSPRSGDLSVYWYQQSLDQGLQFLIQYYNGEERAKGNILERFSAQQFPDLHSELNLSSLELGDSALYFCASSVGLRDREYFYGYTFGSGTRLTVV.

The chain carries TRBV19 and TRBJ1-5, with TRBD1 identical over 11 bases. The CDR3 contains 17 residues. Per germline, CDR1 LNHDA and CDR2 SQIVND (reference sequence). The V gene end was trimmed by 9 bases and the J gene end by 0 bases; junction bases not matched to a gene: 10. This chain's CDR3 is CASRGTGGRGSNQPQHF. The CDR3 DNA is TGTGCCAGCCGGGGGACAGGGGGTCGTGGTAGCAATCAGCCCCAGCATTTT.

The V gene is TRBV19, the J gene TRBJ2-6, with a weak D call TRBD1 (5 bases). This CDR3 is 16 amino acids long. Per the germline V gene, CDR1 is LNHDA and CDR2 is SQIVND (reference sequence). Trimming left V 6 bases short and J 0 bases short, with 12 bases between. CDR3 amino acids: CASRAGFSSGANVLTF. The CDR3 DNA reads TGTGCCAGTAGAGCAGGGTTCAGCTCTGGGGCCAACGTCCTGACTTTC.

In this sample, this clone turned up a few times. The gene calls are TRBV18 and TRBJ2-2, with no clear D. Trimming cost V 3 bases and J 7 bases, with 15 bases left between them. In germline, CDR1 is KGHSH, CDR2 LQKENI. This CDR3 is built from 15 residues. For the CDR3, the DNA is TGTGCCAGCTCACCGACGGACGCGGTTATCGGGGAGCTGTTTTTT. Protein sequence: CASSPTDAVIGELFF.

The V call is TRBV6-4, the J call TRBJ2-3, with D uncertain. Trimming cost V 7 bases and J 1 base, with 9 bases left between them. This CDR3 comprises 13 residues. Germline-derived CDR1 and CDR2 are MRHNA and SNTAGT. CDR3 sequence: CASKKTGTDTQYF. The CDR3 DNA reads as TGTGCCAGCAAGAAGACTGGCACAGATACGCAGTATTTT.

The V and J genes are TRBV15 and TRBJ2-1; possible D gene TRBD2, 6 bases. CDR1 and CDR2 (germline): LNHNV, YYDKDF (reference sequence). The CDR3 totals 15 residues. Trimming cost V 5 bases and J 4 bases, with 15 bases left between them. The chain's CDR3 is CATSPVRGGYNEQFF. In nucleotides, the CDR3 is TGTGCCACCAGCCCTGTCCGTGGGGGGTACAATGAGCAGTTCTTC.

V is TRBV27 and J is TRBJ2-7; D possibly corresponds to TRBD1 (6 bases). CDR1 is MNHEY, CDR2 SMNVEV, per germline (reference sequence). The V gene lost 6 bases and the J gene lost 0 bases, with 9 bases spanning the gap. The CDR3 totals 13 residues. In DNA form, the CDR3 reads TGTGCCAGCAGGCGGACAGCCTCCTACGAGCAGTACTTC. As protein: CASRRTASYEQYF.

The CDR3 nucleotides are TGTGCCAGTAGTATAGAGACCAGATACAATGAGCAGTTCTTC. Translation gives CASSIETRYNEQFF. V and J are TRBV19 and TRBJ2-1; D uncertain. The V end lost 0 bases, the J end lost 4 bases, and 7 bases lay between the germline ends. The CDR3 has 14 residues. The germline V gene encodes CDR1 LNHDA and CDR2 SQIVND (reference sequence).

The chain couples TRBV7-3 to TRBJ2-2; D may match TRBD1 or TRBD2 (5 bases each). With 5 bases removed from V and 1 base from J, the gap between germline ends came to 11 bases. The CDR3 contains 15 residues. The germline gives CDR1 SGHTA, CDR2 FQGTGA. The CDR3 DNA reads TGTGCCAGCAGCCGGGACCGGAGGAACACCGGGGAGCTGTTTTTT. It encodes CASSRDRRNTGELFF.

The chain uses TRBV28 and TRBJ1-1; TRBD1 matches at 10 bases. The germline CDR1 and CDR2 sequences are MDHEN and SYDVKM. The V segment lost 5 bases and the J segment 6 bases; nucleotides outside the gene matches: 9. This CDR3 has 15 residues. CDR3 loop: CASSLADRGLSEAFF. As DNA, the CDR3 is TGTGCCAGCAGTCTAGCTGACAGGGGGCTTTCTGAAGCTTTCTTT.

The rearrangement links TRBV4-3 to TRBJ2-6, with D uncertain. Deletions cut 0 bases from V and 0 bases from J, with 6 bases between. CDR1 is LGHNA, CDR2 YSLEER, per germline. CDR3 size: 16 residues. This CDR3 is CASSQDLASGANVLTF. CDR3 sequence (DNA): TGCGCCAGCAGCCAAGATTTAGCCTCTGGGGCCAACGTCCTGACTTTC.

The rearrangement joins TRBV19 to TRBJ2-5, with 11 positions matching TRBD1. The DNA end is more similar to TRBJ2-7, so the J call may be wrong. The germline gives CDR1 LNHDA, CDR2 SQIVND (reference sequence). CDR3 size: 16 residues. The CDR3 spells CASSPIPGQGAYEQYF. In nucleotides, the CDR3 is TGTGCCAGTAGCCCCATACCGGGACAGGGGGCCTACGAGCAGTACTTC.

The V and J genes are TRBV4-2 and TRBJ1-2; 8 nucleotides agree with TRBD1. The germline gives CDR1 LGHNA, CDR2 YNFKEQ. The CDR3 totals 17 residues. The V gene end was trimmed by 2 bases and the J gene end by 3 bases; junction bases not matched to a gene: 11. This chain's CDR3 is CASSQTRDRWGDYGYTF. In nucleotides, the CDR3 is TGTGCCAGCAGCCAAACCCGGGACAGGTGGGGAGACTATGGCTACACCTTC.

The chain combines TRBV6-7 with TRBJ1-1; D gene uncertain. TRBV6-7 is sorted into the ORF group, with uncertain function. V lost 5 bases to trimming and J lost 4 bases, with 17 bases between them. CDR3 length: 15 amino acids. CDR3 nucleotide sequence: TGTGCCAGCAGTCCCCAGGCCCCACGGGGCACTGAAGCTTTCTTT. Translation: CASSPQAPRGTEAFF.

The chain carries TRBV20-1 and TRBJ2-1; D not resolved. Trimming stripped 3 bases from V and 9 bases from J, with 6 bases between. CDR1 DFQATT and CDR2 SNEGSKA come from the germline V gene (reference sequence). The CDR3 loop spans 10 amino acids. Here the CDR3 reads CSASDGEQFF. For the CDR3, the DNA is TGCAGTGCTAGTGATGGTGAGCAGTTCTTC.